A selection of T cell receptor beta chains follows, all from one sample in a study of control samples from healthy donors and cancer patients. The method was immunoSEQ multiplex PCR; TCRdb's version includes in-frame clones alone and lacks a portion of them. The sample comprises 90,000 to 110,000 clones, 90% of which are singletons, and 4% to 4.5% rests with the top ten. The sample consisted of blood. These receptors were collected from a human donor in good health. The donor label of this sample is uncertain. The CDR3 runs from the conserved cysteine through the conserved F or W. A D gene is named only where the DNA matches it firmly. Size is omitted from some rows. Given values are once, few, many or a class for expanded clones.

clone size	CDR3 length	D gene	J gene	V gene	CDR3 DNA	CDR3 protein
once	15	-	TRBJ2-7	TRBV2	TGTGCCAGCGTGGTCCGGCAGTATGCTACCTACGAGCAGTACTTC	CASVVRQYATYEQYF
-	17	-	TRBJ1-2	TRBV5-6	TGTGCCAGCAGCTCGCTTGTTATCACATACACTAACTATGGCTACACCTTC	CASSSLVITYTNYGYTF
few	13	-	TRBJ1-2	TRBV7-9	TGTGCCAGCAGCTTAATGACTAACTATGGCTACACCTTC	CASSLMTNYGYTF
-	13	TRBD1	TRBJ2-7	TRBV14	TGTGCCAGCAGCTTCGACAGGGACGACGAGCAGTACTTC	CASSFDRDDEQYF
-	16	TRBD2	TRBJ2-5	TRBV10-1	TGCGCCAGCAGTGATTATGGCCCGGGGGGGCCTGAGACCCAGTACTTC	CASSDYGPGGPETQYF
once	15	TRBD1	TRBJ1-1	TRBV28	TGTGCCAGCAGTCCTTTGGACAGGGAGAACACTGAAGCTTTCTTT	CASSPLDRENTEAFF
-	16	TRBD2	TRBJ2-5	TRBV6-5	TGTGCCAGCAGTTACTATAGCGGGGGGCCGAAGACGACCCAGTACTTC	CASSYYSGGPKTTQYF
-	15	-	TRBJ1-2	TRBV3-1/TRBV3-2	TGTGCCAGCAGCCCAGGTTATTCTGGAAATCGTGGCTACACCTTC	CASSPGYSGNRGYTF
-	12	-	TRBJ1-2	TRBV7-2	TGTGCCAGCAGCTCGAGGTGGGATGGCTACACCTTC	CASSSRWDGYTF
-	18	TRBD1	TRBJ1-1	TRBV6-6	TGTGCCAGCAGTCCTCCGGGACAGGGGCGAAGAGTGAACACTGAAGCTTTCTTT	CASSPPGQGRRVNTEAFF